What follows are 26 T cell receptor beta chains derived from one specimen sequenced in a study of T cell repertoires in cytomegalovirus infection. In TCRdb, the reads were re-called with MiXCR into one record per CDR3 protein. Here the sample spans around 530,000 distinct CDR3 sequences, less than 30% being singletons. The sequenced sample was PBMCs. The receptor source for this set is a human donor in good health (CMV status not recorded). Some clones in this sample may be carry-over from other donors' samples.

The J gene is TRBJ2-3, the V gene TRBV18, with D unresolved. Trimming removed 4 bases from V and 7 bases from J, with 21 bases in between. The germline V gene has CDR1 KGHSH and CDR2 LQKENI. This CDR3 contains 16 residues. CDR3 bases: TGTGCCAGCTCACTGCTAGTGGCGCCCCTGGAGAATACGCAGTATTTT. The encoded protein is CASSLLVAPLENTQYF.

The J gene is TRBJ2-7, the V gene TRBV6-2 or TRBV6-3, with D possibly being TRBD1 (5 bases). V lost 5 bases to trimming and J lost 1 base, with 6 bases between them. The length of the CDR3 is 12 residues. Germline V gene data show CDR1 as MNHEY and CDR2 as SVGEGT. CDR3 sequence (DNA): TGTGCCAGCAGTGACAGTTCCTACGAGCAGTACTTC. This sequence encodes CASSDSSYEQYF.

V gene TRBV9 combines with J gene TRBJ2-1; 9 positions agree with TRBD2. CDR3 size: 15 residues. Trimming removed 3 bases from V and 4 bases from J; junction bases left unmatched: 5. The germline V gene has CDR1 SGDLS and CDR2 YYNGEE. The CDR3 sequence: CASSGSGGSYNEQFF. The CDR3 DNA sequence: TGTGCCAGCAGCGGGAGCGGGGGGTCTTACAATGAGCAGTTCTTC.

The chain has TRBV4-3 and TRBJ1-2; 8 bases are shared with TRBD1. V shed 4 bases, J shed 4 bases, and the junction held 11 bases outside the gene matches. CDR1 is LGHNA and CDR2 is YSLEER in the germline V gene. The CDR3 is 16 amino acids. This CDR3 is CASSPYRTGNFYGYTF. In nucleotides, the CDR3 is TGCGCCAGCAGCCCCTATCGGACAGGGAATTTCTATGGCTACACCTTC.

The rearrangement links TRBV7-2 to TRBJ1-3; D gene unclear. Germline CDR1 is SGHTA and CDR2 is FQGNSA. The V and J ends lost 6 bases and 5 bases respectively, with 8 bases between them. This CDR3 comprises 12 residues. CDR3 DNA: TGTGCCAGCAGACTAGACAGAAACACCATATATTTT. It specifies CASRLDRNTIYF. Complete variable domain (other parts from reference TRBV7-2 and TRBJ1-3): GAGVSQSPSNKVTEKGKDVELRCDPISGHTALYWYRQSLGQGLEFLIYFQGNSAPDKSGLPSDRFSAERTGGSVSTLTIQRTQQEDSAVYLCASRLDRNTIYFGEGSWLTVV.

V and J are TRBV15 and TRBJ1-1, with 7 positions matching TRBD1. In germline, CDR1 is LNHNV, CDR2 YYDKDF (reference sequence). The CDR3 spans 20 residues. With 4 bases clipped from V and 3 bases from J, the junction kept 23 bases outside the gene matches. This CDR3 is CATSKVPLGQGGRWDTEAFF. In DNA, the CDR3 is TGTGCCACCAGCAAGGTCCCCCTTGGTCAGGGGGGAAGATGGGACACTGAAGCTTTCTTT.

The genes are TRBV13 and TRBJ1-1; tentative D call: TRBD1 (6 bases). Looked up from germline, CDR1 is PRHDT and CDR2 is FYEKMQ (reference sequence). The V end lost 5 bases, the J end lost 11 bases, and 12 bases lay between the germline ends. CDR3 length equals 11 residues. The CDR3: CASSQDRTAFF. The DNA for the CDR3 is TGTGCCAGCAGCCAAGACAGGACGGCTTTCTTT.

This clonotype was seen at least ten times. The CDR3 DNA reads TGTGCCAGCAGCTTCCTAGGGAGCCCTTACAATGAGCAGTTCTTC. Translating it yields CASSFLGSPYNEQFF. The chain is built from TRBV7-2 and TRBJ2-1; D possibly corresponds to TRBD2 (5 bases). The CDR3 runs to 15 residues. With 3 bases removed from V and 4 bases from J, the gap between germline ends came to 13 bases. Germline assignment: CDR1 SGHTA and CDR2 FQGNSA.

The V gene is TRBV19, the J gene TRBJ2-1; maybe TRBD2 (5 bases). This CDR3 spans 14 amino acids. Germline V CDR1 and CDR2: LNHDA, SQIVND (reference sequence). Trimming took 7 bases from V and 6 from J, leaving 16 bases between them. The CDR3 spells CASKQGAGFNEQFF. The CDR3 coding sequence is TGTGCCAGTAAACAAGGCGCGGGTTTCAATGAGCAGTTCTTC.

The V and J genes are TRBV19 and TRBJ2-2; D remains unclear. The length of the CDR3 is 14 residues. Germline loops: CDR1 LNHDA, CDR2 SQIVND (reference sequence). V lost 7 bases and J lost 5, with 14 bases in between. The CDR3 region is CASNPQRRTGELFF. The CDR3 DNA reads TGTGCCAGTAACCCCCAGCGCCGAACCGGGGAGCTGTTTTTT.

Regarding this clonotype: Given the absence of the conserved phenylalanine or tryptophan at the CDR3 end, a read error is likely. V usage is TRBV7-3 and J usage is TRBJ2-1; TRBD2 aligns across 9 bases. J lost 4 bases, V lost 5 bases, and 9 bases had no gene match. This CDR3 has 16 amino acids. Germline V gene data show CDR1 as SGHTA and CDR2 as FQGTGA. The CDR3 is CASSLFGAGGYNEQFL. CDR3 coding DNA: TGTGCCAGCAGCCTCTTTGGAGCGGGAGGATACAATGAGCAGTTCTTA.

The V and J genes are TRBV6-5 and TRBJ2-1, with unresolved D. V was trimmed by 10 bases and J by 0 bases, leaving 13 bases between them. The CDR3 contains 14 residues. CDR1 and CDR2 from the germline V gene are MNHEY and SVGAGI. This CDR3 reads CATLDTSSYNEQFF. CDR3 DNA sequence: TGTGCCACCCTTGACACCAGCTCCTACAATGAGCAGTTCTTC.

This rearrangement joins TRBV20-1 to TRBJ2-7, with 8 bases that match TRBD1. CDR1 and CDR2 (germline): DFQATT, SNEGSKA (reference sequence). This CDR3 is built from 13 residues. Trimming at V came to 3 bases and at J to 2 bases, leaving 3 bases not matched to a gene. The CDR3 sequence: CSASRGQAYEQYV. The CDR3, as DNA: TGCAGTGCTAGCAGGGGGCAGGCCTACGAGCAGTACGTC.

The chain couples TRBV6-1 to TRBJ2-1, with 9 bases lining up with TRBD2. The CDR3 covers 17 residues. Germline-derived CDR1 and CDR2 are MNHNS and SASEGT. The V and J ends lost 5 bases and 8 bases, in that order; junction bases with no gene match: 16. CDR3: CASSYHVSAGGMYEQFF. As DNA, the CDR3 is TGTGCCAGCAGTTACCATGTCTCGGCGGGAGGGATGTATGAGCAGTTCTTC.

This clonotype was detected only once. The J gene is TRBJ2-7, the V gene TRBV15; 8 bases fit TRBD2. There are 13 residues in the CDR3. With V trimmed by 5 bases and J by 7 bases, 7 bases remained unmatched. The germline gives CDR1 LNHNV, CDR2 YYDKDF (reference sequence). The CDR3: CATSLRTSREQYV. The CDR3 DNA follows: TGTGCCACCAGCCTCCGGACTAGCCGGGAGCAGTACGTC.

The sample holds many counts of this clonotype. This sequence joins TRBV7-2 and TRBJ2-4; D is possibly TRBD2 (6 bases). CDR3 length: 15 amino acids. The germline gives CDR1 SGHTA, CDR2 FQGNSA. V was clipped by 2 bases and J by 1 base, with 9 bases between them. The CDR3: CASSLSGQAKNIQYF. For the CDR3, the DNA is TGTGCCAGCAGCTTAAGCGGGCAGGCCAAAAACATTCAGTACTTC. Drawing the rest from reference TRBV7-2 and TRBJ2-4, the complete variable domain is GAGVSQSPSNKVTEKGKDVELRCDPISGHTALYWYRQSLGQGLEFLIYFQGNSAPDKSGLPSDRFSAERTGGSVSTLTIQRTQQEDSAVYLCASSLSGQAKNIQYFGAGTRLSVL.

The V and J genes are TRBV4-2 and TRBJ2-2; D is possibly TRBD1 or TRBD2 (5 bases each). The V end was cut by 3 bases, the J end by 4 bases, with 12 bases between. This CDR3 comprises 15 residues. Germline values: CDR1 LGHNA, CDR2 YNFKEQ. The CDR3 nucleotides read TGTGCCAGCAGCCACCGGGACCAGGTCACCGGGGAGCTGTTTTTT. This encodes CASSHRDQVTGELFF.

This clonotype was observed a few times. The chain carries TRBV12-3 or TRBV12-4 and TRBJ2-7, with 8 bases aligning to TRBD1. V trimming: 5 bases; J trimming: 0 bases; junction bases outside the gene matches: 9. The CDR3 totals 16 residues. DNA of the CDR3: TGTGCCAGCAGTACCAGGACAGGGACCAGCTCCTACGAGCAGTACTTC. Translated: CASSTRTGTSSYEQYF.

This clonotype was observed once. The chain combines TRBV7-3 with TRBJ2-7, with a tentative D call TRBD1 (6 bases). Germline CDR1 and CDR2: SGHTA and FQGTGA. This CDR3 spans 14 amino acids. Trimming stripped 2 bases from V and 1 base from J, with 9 bases between. CDR3 in amino acids: CASSLQGKSYEQYV. CDR3 in DNA: TGTGCCAGCAGCTTACAGGGGAAGTCCTACGAGCAGTACGTC.

This clonotype appeared a few times. The chain joins TRBV6-2 or TRBV6-3 to TRBJ2-2; D remains unclear. Germline V gene lookup returns CDR1 MNHEY and CDR2 SVGEGT. Between the trimmed V and J ends, which lost 9 bases and 2 bases, there was a span of 4 bases. The CDR3 totals 11 residues. CDR3 DNA: TGTGCCAGTAAAAACACCGGGGAGCTGTTTTTT. Translated, it gives CASKNTGELFF.

This rearrangement joins TRBV3-1 to TRBJ1-6; D may be TRBD1 (5 bases). Germline values: CDR1 LGHDT, CDR2 YNNKEL (reference sequence). CDR3 length: 14 amino acids. Trimming shortened V by 1 base and J by 7 bases, and 8 bases separated the two germline ends. In DNA form, the CDR3 reads TGTGCCAGCAGCCAAGGGGGCACCAATTCACCCCTCCACTTT. It is translated as CASSQGGTNSPLHF.

The V gene is TRBV19, the J gene TRBJ1-1; D unresolved. The CDR3 length is 14 residues. V was pared by 0 bases and J by 5 bases, with 10 bases between. The V gene's germline CDR1 is LNHDA and CDR2 SQIVND (reference sequence). The CDR3 coding sequence is TGTGCCAGTAGTATAGATACGGGAGAAACTGAAGCTTTCTTT. It is translated as CASSIDTGETEAFF.

The chain combines TRBV6-2 or TRBV6-3 with TRBJ2-7; 8 nucleotides match TRBD2. Per germline, CDR1 MNHEY and CDR2 SVGEGT. V trimming: 5 bases; J trimming: 2 bases; junction bases outside the gene matches: 2. The CDR3 has 13 amino acids. The CDR3 DNA follows: TGTGCCAGCAGTCTTAGCGGGGCCTACGAGCAGTACGTC. This sequence encodes CASSLSGAYEQYV.

This clonotype has a handful of counts. This chain connects TRBV10-3 to TRBJ2-5; TRBD1 or TRBD2 may be the D gene (5 bases each). Between the trimmed V and J ends, which lost 4 bases and 1 base, there was a span of 16 bases. This CDR3 is 16 amino acids long. Per germline, CDR1 ENHRY and CDR2 SYGVKD. In DNA form, the CDR3 reads TGTGCCATCAGTGTAGTGGGGGAAAATCCCCAAGAGACCCAGTACTTC. Encoded protein: CAISVVGENPQETQYF.

This clonotype has only a few counts. The chain combines TRBV10-3 with TRBJ2-1; D may correspond to TRBD1 or TRBD2 (5 bases each). The ends were cut back, 2 bases at V and 5 bases at J, with 13 bases in the middle. The CDR3 has 15 residues. The germline CDR1 and CDR2 sequences are ENHRY and SYGVKD. The CDR3 region has the DNA TGTGCCATCAGTGAGCCGGAGAGGGGCCACAATGAGCAGTTCTTC. Encoded protein: CAISEPERGHNEQFF.

As for this clonotype: Given a much more abundant clone one base away, this may be a read error. The rearrangement joins TRBV7-2 to TRBJ2-6, with D unclear. CDR3 length: 16 amino acids. Germline lookup yields CDR1 SGHTA and CDR2 FQGNSA. The CDR3 region is CASSLVHSSGTNVLTF. CDR3 nucleotides: TGTGCCAGCAGCTTAGTCCACAGCTCTGGGACCAACGTCCTGACTTTC.